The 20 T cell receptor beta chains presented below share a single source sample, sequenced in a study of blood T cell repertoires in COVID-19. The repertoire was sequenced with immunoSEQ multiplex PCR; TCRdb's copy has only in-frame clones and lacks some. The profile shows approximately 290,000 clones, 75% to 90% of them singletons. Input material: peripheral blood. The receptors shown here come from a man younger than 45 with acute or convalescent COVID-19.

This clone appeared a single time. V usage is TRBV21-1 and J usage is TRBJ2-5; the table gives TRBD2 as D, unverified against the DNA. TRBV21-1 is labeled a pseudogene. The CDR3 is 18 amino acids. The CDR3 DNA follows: TGTGCCAGCAGCAAGGAGCGCCGGGAAACGAAATACCCATGGGCCCAGTACTTC. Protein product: CASSKERRETKYPWAQYF.

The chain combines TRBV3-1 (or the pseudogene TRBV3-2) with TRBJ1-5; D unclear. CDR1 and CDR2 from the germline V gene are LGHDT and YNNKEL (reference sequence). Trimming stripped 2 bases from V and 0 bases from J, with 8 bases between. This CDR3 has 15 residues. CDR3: CASSQSGFSNQPQHF. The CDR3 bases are TGTGCCAGCAGCCAATCAGGATTTAGCAATCAGCCCCAGCATTTT.

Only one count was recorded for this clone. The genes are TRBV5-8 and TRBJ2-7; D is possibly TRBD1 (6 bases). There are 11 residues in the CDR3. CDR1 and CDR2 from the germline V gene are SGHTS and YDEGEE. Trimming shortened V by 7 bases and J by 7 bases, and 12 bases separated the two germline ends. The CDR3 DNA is TGTGCCAGCCCCAGGGGACGAGAGCAGTACTTC. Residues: CASPRGREQYF.

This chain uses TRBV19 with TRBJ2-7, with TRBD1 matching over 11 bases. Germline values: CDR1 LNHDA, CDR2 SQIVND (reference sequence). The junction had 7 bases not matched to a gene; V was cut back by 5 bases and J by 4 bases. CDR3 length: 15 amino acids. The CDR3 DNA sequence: TGTGCCAGTAGTTTCGGGACAGGGGGGATTTACGAGCAGTACTTC. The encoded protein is CASSFGTGGIYEQYF.

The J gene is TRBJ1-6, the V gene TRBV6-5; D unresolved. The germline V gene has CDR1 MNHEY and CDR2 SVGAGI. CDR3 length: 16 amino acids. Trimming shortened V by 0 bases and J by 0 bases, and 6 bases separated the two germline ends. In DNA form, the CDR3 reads TGTGCCAGCAGTTACTCTGCGAGCTCCTATAATTCACCCCTCCACTTT. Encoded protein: CASSYSASSYNSPLHF.

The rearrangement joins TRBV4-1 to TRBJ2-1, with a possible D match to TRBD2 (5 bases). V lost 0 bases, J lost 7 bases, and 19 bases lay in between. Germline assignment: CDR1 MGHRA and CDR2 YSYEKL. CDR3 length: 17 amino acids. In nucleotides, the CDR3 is TGCGCCAGCAGCCAAGATCTACTAGATGAATACGGGAATGAGCAGTTCTTC. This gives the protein CASSQDLLDEYGNEQFF.

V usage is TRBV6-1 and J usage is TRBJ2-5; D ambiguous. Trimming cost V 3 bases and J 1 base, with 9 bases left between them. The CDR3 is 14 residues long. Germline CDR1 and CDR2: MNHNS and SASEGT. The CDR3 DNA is TGTGCCAGCAGTGAGACAAGTACCCAAGAGACCCAGTACTTC. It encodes CASSETSTQETQYF.

The CDR3 DNA sequence: TGTGCCAGCAGCCCGAGCGGGGGGGCTGTAGATACGCAGTATTTT. It yields the protein CASSPSGGAVDTQYF. The J gene is TRBJ2-3, the V gene TRBV3-1 (or the pseudogene TRBV3-2); 10 bases map to TRBD2. The germline V gene encodes CDR1 LGHDT and CDR2 YNNKEL (reference sequence). The V segment lost 4 bases and the J segment 5 bases; nucleotides outside the gene matches: 6. CDR3 length: 15 residues.

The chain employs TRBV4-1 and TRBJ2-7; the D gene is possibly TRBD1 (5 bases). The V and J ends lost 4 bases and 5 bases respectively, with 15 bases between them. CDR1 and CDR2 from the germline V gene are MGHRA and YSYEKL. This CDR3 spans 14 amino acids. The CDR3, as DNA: TGCGCCAGCAGCCCCCAGGGTCTTGAGGACGAGCAGTACTTC. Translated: CASSPQGLEDEQYF.

The chain's CDR3 is CASSPGLAGDEQFF. The CDR3 nucleotides read TGCGCCAGCAGTCCGGGACTAGCGGGAGATGAGCAGTTCTTC. The chain uses TRBV10-1 and TRBJ2-1, with 14 nucleotides matching TRBD2. The V segment lost 5 bases and the J segment 8 bases; nucleotides outside the gene matches: 2. This CDR3 contains 14 residues. Germline lookup yields CDR1 WNHNN and CDR2 SYGVQD (reference sequence).

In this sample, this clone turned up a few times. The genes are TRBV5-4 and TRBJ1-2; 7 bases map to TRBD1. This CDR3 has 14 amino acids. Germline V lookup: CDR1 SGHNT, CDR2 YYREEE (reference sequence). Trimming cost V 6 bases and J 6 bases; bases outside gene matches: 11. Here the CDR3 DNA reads TGTGCCAGCACCCGGACAGGAATAAATGATGGCTACACCTTC. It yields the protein CASTRTGINDGYTF.

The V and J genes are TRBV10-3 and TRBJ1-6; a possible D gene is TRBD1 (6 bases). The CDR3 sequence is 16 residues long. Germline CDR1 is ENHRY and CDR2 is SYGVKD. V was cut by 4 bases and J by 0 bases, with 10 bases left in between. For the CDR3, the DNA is TGTGCCATCAGTGCCCAGGGGAGCTCCTATAATTCACCCCTCCACTTT. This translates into CAISAQGSSYNSPLHF.

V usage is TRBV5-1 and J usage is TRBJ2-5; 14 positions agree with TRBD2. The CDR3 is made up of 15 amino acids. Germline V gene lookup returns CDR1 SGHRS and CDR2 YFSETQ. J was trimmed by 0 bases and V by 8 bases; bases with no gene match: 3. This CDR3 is CASGLAGGYQETQYF. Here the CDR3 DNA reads TGCGCCAGTGGACTAGCGGGGGGTTACCAAGAGACCCAGTACTTC. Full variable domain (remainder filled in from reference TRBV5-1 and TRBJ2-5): KAGVTQTPRYLIKTRGQQVTLSCSPISGHRSVSWYQQTPGQGLQFLFEYFSETQRNKGNFPGRFSGRQFSNSRSEMNVSTLELGDSALYLCASGLAGGYQETQYFGPGTRLLVL.

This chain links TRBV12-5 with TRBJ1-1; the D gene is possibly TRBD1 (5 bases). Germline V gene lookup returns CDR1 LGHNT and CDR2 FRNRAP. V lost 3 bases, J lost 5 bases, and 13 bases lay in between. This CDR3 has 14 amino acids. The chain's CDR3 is CASGLSGLGTEAFF. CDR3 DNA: TGTGCTAGTGGTTTATCAGGGTTGGGTACTGAAGCTTTCTTT. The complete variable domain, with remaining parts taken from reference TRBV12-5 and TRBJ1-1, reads DARVTQTPRHKVTEMGQEVTMRCQPILGHNTVFWYRQTMMQGLELLAYFRNRAPLDDSGMPKDRFSAEMPDATLATLKIQPSEPRDSAVYFCASGLSGLGTEAFFGQGTRLTVV.

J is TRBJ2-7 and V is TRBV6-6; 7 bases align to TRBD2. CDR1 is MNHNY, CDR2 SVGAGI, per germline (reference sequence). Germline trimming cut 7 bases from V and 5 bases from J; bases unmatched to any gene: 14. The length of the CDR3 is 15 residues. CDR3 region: CASTHAAGDRNEQYF. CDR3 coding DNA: TGTGCCAGCACCCACGCGGCGGGGGACCGGAACGAGCAGTACTTC.

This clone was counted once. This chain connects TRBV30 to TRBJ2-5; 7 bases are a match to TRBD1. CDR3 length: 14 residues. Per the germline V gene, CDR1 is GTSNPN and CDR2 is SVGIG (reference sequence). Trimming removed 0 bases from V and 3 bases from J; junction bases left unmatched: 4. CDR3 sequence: CAWSVLGGEETQYF. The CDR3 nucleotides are TGTGCCTGGAGTGTCTTAGGGGGCGAAGAGACCCAGTACTTC.

The CDR3 spells CASSVTEGYGYTF. Here the CDR3 DNA reads TGCGCCAGCAGCGTTACAGAAGGCTATGGCTACACCTTC. The chain uses TRBV5-1 and TRBJ1-2; no clear D. The CDR3 totals 13 residues. Germline V lookup: CDR1 SGHRS, CDR2 YFSETQ. V gave up 4 bases and J gave up 4 bases, with 11 bases separating them.

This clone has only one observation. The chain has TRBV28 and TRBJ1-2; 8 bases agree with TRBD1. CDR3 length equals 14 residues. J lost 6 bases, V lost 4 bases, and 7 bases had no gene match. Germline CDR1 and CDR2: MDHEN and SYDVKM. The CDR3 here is CASSSSGTGHGYTF. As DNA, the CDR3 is TGTGCCAGCAGTTCCTCCGGGACAGGCCATGGCTACACCTTC.

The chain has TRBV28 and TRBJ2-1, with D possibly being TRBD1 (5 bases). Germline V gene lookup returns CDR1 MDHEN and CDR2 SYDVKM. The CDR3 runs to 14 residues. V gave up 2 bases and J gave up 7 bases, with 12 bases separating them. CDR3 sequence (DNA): TGTGCCAGCAGTTTACCCCAGGGTCGGAATGAGCAGTTCTTC. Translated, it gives CASSLPQGRNEQFF.

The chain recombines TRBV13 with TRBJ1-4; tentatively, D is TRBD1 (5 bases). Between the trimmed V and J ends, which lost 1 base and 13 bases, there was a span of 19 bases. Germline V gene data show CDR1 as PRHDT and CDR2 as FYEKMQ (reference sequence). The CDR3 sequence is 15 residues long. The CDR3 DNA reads TGTGCCAGCAGCTTAGACCCCTCCGGGCAGGGAGGACTGTTTTTT. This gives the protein CASSLDPSGQGGLFF. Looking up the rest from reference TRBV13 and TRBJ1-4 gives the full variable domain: AAGVIQSPRHLIKEKRETATLKCYPIPRHDTVYWYQQGPGQDPQFLISFYEKMQSDKGSIPDRFSAQQFSDYHSELNMSSLELGDSALYFCASSLDPSGQGGLFFGSGTQLSVL.